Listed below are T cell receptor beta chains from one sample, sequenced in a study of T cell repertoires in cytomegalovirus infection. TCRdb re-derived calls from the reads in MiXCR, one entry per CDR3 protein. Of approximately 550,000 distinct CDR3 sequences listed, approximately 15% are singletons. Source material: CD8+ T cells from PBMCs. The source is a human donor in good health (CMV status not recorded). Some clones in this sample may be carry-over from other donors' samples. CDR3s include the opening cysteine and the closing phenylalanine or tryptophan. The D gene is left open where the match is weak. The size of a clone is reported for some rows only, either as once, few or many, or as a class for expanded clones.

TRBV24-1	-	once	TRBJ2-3	CATSDLGSPDTQYF	TGTGCCACCAGTGATTTGGGCAGTCCAGATACGCAGTATTTT
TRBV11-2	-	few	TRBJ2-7	CASRPAGASEQYF	TGTGCCAGCAGACCCGCCGGGGCCAGCGAGCAGTACTTC
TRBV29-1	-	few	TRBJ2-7	CSVEAGTASYEQYF	TGCAGCGTTGAAGCTGGGACGGCTTCTTACGAGCAGTACTTC
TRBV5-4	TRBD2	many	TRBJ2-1	CASSATSGSISNEQFF	TGTGCCAGCAGCGCGACTAGCGGGAGTATCTCCAATGAGCAGTTCTTC
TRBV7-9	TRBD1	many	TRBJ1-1	CASSLERGGVIQAFF	TGTGCCAGCAGCTTAGAAAGAGGGGGCGTTATACAAGCTTTCTTT
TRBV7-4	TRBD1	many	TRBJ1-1	CASNPTGETEAFF	TGTGCCAGCAACCCGACAGGGGAAACTGAAGCTTTCTTT
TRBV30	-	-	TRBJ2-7	CAWKAPVEQYF	TGTGCCTGGAAAGCCCCGGTCGAGCAGTACTTC
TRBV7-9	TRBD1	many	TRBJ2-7	CASRNTGTGGYEQYF	TGTGCCAGCAGAAATACCGGGACAGGGGGCTACGAGCAGTACTTC
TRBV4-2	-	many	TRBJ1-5	CASSQAGAGQPQHF	TGTGCCAGCAGCCAAGCGGGGGCAGGTCAGCCCCAGCATTTT
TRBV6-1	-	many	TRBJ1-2	CATIRGPGYTF	TGTGCCACTATTCGGGGACCTGGCTACACCTTC
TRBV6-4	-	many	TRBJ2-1	CASSDSRQESNEQFF	TGTGCCAGCAGTGACTCCCGACAGGAGTCCAATGAGCAGTTCTTC
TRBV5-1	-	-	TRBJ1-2	CASSLSGPTAHGYTF	TGCGCCAGCAGCTTAAGTGGTCCCACCGCTCATGGCTACACCTTC
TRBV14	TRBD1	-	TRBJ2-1	CASSQRRTGFDYNEQFF	TGTGCCAGCAGCCAAAGACGGACAGGGTTCGACTACAATGAGCAGTTCTTC
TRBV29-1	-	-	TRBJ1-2	CSAPDFYGYTF	TGCAGCGCCCCCGACTTCTACGGCTACACCTTC
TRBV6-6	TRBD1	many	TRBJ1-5	CASSTPWEGAQPQHF	TGTGCCAGCAGCACCCCTTGGGAGGGGGCTCAGCCCCAGCATTTT
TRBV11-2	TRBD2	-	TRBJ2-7	CASSSGVGGYEQYF	TGTGCCAGCAGCTCCGGAGTGGGGGGGTACGAGCAGTACTTC
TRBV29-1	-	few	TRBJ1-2	CSVEEREGYTF	TGCAGCGTTGAAGAGAGGGAAGGCTACACCTTC
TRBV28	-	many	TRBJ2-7	CASSLFLADSSYEQYF	TGTGCCAGCAGTTTATTTCTAGCGGACAGCTCCTACGAGCAGTACTTC
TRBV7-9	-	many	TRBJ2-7	CASSTRQRGIYEQYF	TGTGCCAGCAGCACCCGACAGAGAGGAATATACGAGCAGTACTTC
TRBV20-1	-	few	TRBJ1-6	CRAEGGLAHSPLHF	TGCAGGGCAGAAGGAGGGCTCGCGCATTCACCCCTCCACTTT
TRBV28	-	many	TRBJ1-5	CASSTHIYSNQPQHF	TGTGCCAGCAGTACCCATATCTATAGCAATCAGCCCCAGCATTTT
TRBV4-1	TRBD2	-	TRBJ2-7	CASSQTLAESYEQYF	TGCGCCAGCAGCCAGACACTAGCGGAATCCTACGAGCAGTACTTC
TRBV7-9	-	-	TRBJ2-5	CASSAGESYQETQYF	TGTGCCAGCAGCGCTGGAGAGTCTTACCAAGAGACCCAGTACTTC
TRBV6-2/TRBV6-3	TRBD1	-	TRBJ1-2	CASSPGTDLYGYTF	TGTGCCAGCAGCCCTGGGACAGACCTCTATGGCTACACCTTC
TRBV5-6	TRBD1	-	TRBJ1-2	CASSLGRTGTGVSNYGYTF	TGTGCCAGCAGCTTGGGCCGCACCGGGACAGGAGTATCTAACTATGGCTACACCTTC
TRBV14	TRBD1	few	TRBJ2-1	CASSQAMGQGAFNEQFF	TGTGCCAGCAGCCAAGCTATGGGACAGGGGGCTTTTAATGAGCAGTTCTTC
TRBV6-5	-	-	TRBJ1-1	CASSYSAGPEAFF	TGTGCCAGCAGTTACTCGGCCGGTCCTGAAGCTTTCTTT
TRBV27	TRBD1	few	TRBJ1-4	CASRPDRVNEKLFF	TGTGCCAGCAGACCAGACAGGGTAAATGAAAAACTGTTTTTT